This paragraph reports one T cell receptor (beta chain). The entry originates in a study of T cell responses to AZD1222 COVID-19 vaccine. The assay was immunoSEQ multiplex PCR, and TCRdb's table has in-frame clones only and misses some. The data show around 140,000 clones, 70% to 90% seen once. The CDR3 sequence is 13 residues long. V was shortened by 3 bases and J by 8 bases, with 10 bases between the two germline ends. The specimen was peripheral blood, collected 28 days after the second dose of the MenACWY control vaccine. This chain joins TRBV12-3 or TRBV12-4 and TRBJ2-2; D gene ambiguous. The TCR was taken from an adult who received the MenACWY meningococcal vaccine as a control. The CDR3 DNA is TGTGCCAGCAGTTTTGGCAGTGAAGGGGAGCTGTTTTTT. It is translated as CASSFGSEGELFF.